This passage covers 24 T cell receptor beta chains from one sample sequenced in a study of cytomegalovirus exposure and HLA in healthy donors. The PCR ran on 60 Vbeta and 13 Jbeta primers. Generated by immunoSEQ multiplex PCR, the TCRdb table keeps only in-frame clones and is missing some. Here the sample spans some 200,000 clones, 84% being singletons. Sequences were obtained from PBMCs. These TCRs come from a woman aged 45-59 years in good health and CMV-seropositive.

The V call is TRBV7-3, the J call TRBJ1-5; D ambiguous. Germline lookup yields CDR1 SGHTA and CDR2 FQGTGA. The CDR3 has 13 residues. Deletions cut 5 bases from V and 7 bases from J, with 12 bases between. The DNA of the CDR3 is TGTGCCAGCAGCCCAACGGCGGGGCAGCCCCAGCATTTT. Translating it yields CASSPTAGQPQHF.

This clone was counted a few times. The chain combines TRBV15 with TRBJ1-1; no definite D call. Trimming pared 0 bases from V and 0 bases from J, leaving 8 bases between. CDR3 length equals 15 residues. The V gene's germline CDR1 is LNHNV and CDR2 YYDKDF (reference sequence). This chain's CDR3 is CATSRDGRLNTEAFF. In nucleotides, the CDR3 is TGTGCCACCAGCAGAGATGGCAGGTTGAACACTGAAGCTTTCTTT.

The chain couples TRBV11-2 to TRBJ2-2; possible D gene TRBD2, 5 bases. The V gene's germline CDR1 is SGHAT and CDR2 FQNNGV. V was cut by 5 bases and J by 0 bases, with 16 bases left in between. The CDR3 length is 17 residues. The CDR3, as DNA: TGTGCCAGCAGCGCAAGGTCTAGCAGAGCGAACACCGGGGAGCTGTTTTTT. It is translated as CASSARSSRANTGELFF.

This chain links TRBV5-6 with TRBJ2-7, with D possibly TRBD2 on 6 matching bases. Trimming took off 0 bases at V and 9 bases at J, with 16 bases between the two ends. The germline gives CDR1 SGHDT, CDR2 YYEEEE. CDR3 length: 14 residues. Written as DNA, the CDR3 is TGTGCCAGCAGCTTGGAGGGCGGGGTAACTGTGCAGTACTTC. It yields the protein CASSLEGGVTVQYF.

CDR3 residues: CASSYSGGPNTEAFF. The CDR3 bases are TGTGCCAGCAGTTACTCTGGGGGCCCTAACACTGAAGCTTTCTTT. The chain joins TRBV6-5 to TRBJ1-1, with TRBD1 as a possible D gene (6 bases). CDR1 and CDR2 from the germline V gene are MNHEY and SVGAGI. This CDR3 contains 15 residues. Trimming removed 0 bases at V and 2 bases at J, with 10 bases between.

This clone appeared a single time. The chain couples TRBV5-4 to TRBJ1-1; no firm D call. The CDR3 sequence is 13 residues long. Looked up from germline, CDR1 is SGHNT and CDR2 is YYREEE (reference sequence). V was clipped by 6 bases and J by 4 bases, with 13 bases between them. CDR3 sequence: CASTRGGGTEAFF. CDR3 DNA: TGTGCCAGCACCAGAGGAGGAGGCACTGAAGCTTTCTTT.

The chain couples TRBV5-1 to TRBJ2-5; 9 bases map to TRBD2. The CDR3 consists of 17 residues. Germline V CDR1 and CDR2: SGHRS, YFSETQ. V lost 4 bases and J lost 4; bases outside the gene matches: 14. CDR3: CASSPGGGGASAETQYF. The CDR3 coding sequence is TGCGCCAGCAGCCCCGGCGGCGGGGGGGCCTCGGCAGAGACCCAGTACTTC.

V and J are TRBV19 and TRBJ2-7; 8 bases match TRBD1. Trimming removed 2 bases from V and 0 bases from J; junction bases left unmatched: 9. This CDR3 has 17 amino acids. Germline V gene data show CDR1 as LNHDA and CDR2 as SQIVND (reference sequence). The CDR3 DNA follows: TGTGCCAGTAGTATACTAATGACAGGGGAATCCTCCTACGAGCAGTACTTC. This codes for CASSILMTGESSYEQYF.

The CDR3: CAAQGGATGANVLTF. CDR3 in DNA: TGTGCCGCACAGGGAGGGGCGACTGGGGCCAACGTCCTGACTTTC. This sequence joins TRBV10-3 and TRBJ2-6, with D perhaps matching TRBD2 (7 bases). The CDR3 extends over 15 amino acids. Germline V lookup: CDR1 ENHRY, CDR2 SYGVKD. The V end was cut by 11 bases, the J end by 2 bases, with 16 bases between.

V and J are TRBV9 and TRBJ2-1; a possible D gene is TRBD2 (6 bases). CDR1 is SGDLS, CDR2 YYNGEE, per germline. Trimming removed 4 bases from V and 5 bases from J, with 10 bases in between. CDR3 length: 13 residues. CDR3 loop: CASSPAGNNEQFF. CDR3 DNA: TGTGCCAGCAGCCCTGCGGGAAACAATGAGCAGTTCTTC. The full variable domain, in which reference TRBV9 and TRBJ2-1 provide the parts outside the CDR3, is DSGVTQTPKHLITATGQRVTLRCSPRSGDLSVYWYQQSLDQGLQFLIQYYNGEERAKGNILERFSAQQFPDLHSELNLSSLELGDSALYFCASSPAGNNEQFFGPGTRLTVL.

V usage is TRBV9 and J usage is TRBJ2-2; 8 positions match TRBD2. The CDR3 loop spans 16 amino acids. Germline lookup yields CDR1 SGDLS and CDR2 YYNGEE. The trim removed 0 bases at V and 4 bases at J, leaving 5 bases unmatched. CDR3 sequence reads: CASSVATGGVTGELFF. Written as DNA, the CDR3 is TGTGCCAGCAGCGTAGCTACGGGGGGGGTCACCGGGGAGCTGTTTTTT.

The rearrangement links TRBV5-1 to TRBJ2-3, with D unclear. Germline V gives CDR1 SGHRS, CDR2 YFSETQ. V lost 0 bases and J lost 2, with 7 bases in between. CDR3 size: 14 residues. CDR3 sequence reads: CASSLGRVTDTQYF. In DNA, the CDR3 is TGCGCCAGCAGCTTGGGACGGGTCACAGATACGCAGTATTTT.

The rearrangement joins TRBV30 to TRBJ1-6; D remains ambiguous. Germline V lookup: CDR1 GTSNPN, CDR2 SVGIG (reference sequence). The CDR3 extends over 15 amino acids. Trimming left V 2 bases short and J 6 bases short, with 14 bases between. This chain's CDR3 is CAWSFPSHSNSPLHF. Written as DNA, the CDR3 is TGTGCCTGGAGTTTCCCATCTCATAGTAATTCACCCCTCCACTTT.

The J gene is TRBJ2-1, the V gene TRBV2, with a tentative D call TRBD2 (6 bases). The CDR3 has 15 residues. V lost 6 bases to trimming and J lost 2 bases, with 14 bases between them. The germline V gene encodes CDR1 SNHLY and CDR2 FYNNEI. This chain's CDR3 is CASRSEAGPYNEQFF. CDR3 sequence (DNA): TGTGCCAGCAGGTCTGAGGCGGGGCCCTACAATGAGCAGTTCTTC.

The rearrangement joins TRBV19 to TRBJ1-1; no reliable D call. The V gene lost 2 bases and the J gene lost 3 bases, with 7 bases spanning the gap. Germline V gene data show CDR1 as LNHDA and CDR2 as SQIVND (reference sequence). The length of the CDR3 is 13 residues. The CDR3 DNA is TGTGCCAGTAGTATATACCGAGACACTGAAGCTTTCTTT. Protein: CASSIYRDTEAFF.

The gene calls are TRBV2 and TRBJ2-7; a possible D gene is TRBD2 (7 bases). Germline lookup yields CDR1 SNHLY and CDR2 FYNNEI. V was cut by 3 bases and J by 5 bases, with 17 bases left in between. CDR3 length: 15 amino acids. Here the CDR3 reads CASSDGGAGLDEQYF. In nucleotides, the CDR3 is TGTGCCAGCAGTGATGGGGGGGCAGGTCTGGACGAGCAGTACTTC.

The CDR3: CASSSGGGSYNEQFF. CDR3 DNA sequence: TGTGCCAGCAGCTCCGGGGGGGGGTCCTACAATGAGCAGTTCTTC. The genes are TRBV11-2 and TRBJ2-1; 8 positions match TRBD2. The trim removed 4 bases at V and 1 base at J, leaving 3 bases unmatched. The length of the CDR3 is 15 residues. In germline, CDR1 is SGHAT, CDR2 FQNNGV. The whole variable domain, remainder taken from reference TRBV11-2 and TRBJ2-1, is EAGVAQSPRYKIIEKRQSVAFWCNPISGHATLYWYQQILGQGPKLLIQFQNNGVVDDSQLPKDRFSAERLKGVDSTLKIQPAKLEDSAVYLCASSSGGGSYNEQFFGPGTRLTVL.

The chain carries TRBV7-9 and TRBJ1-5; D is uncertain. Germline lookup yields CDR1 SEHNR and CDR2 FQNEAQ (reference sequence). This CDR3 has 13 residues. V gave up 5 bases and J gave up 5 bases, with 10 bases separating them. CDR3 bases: TGTGCCAGCAGCCCCGACGGAGATCAGCCCCAGCATTTT. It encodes CASSPDGDQPQHF.

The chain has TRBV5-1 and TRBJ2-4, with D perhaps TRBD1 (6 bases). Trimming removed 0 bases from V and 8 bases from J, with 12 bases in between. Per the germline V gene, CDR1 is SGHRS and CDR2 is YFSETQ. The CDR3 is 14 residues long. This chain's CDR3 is CASSLGAAGDIQYF. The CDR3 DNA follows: TGCGCCAGCAGCTTGGGCGCAGCAGGGGACATTCAGTACTTC. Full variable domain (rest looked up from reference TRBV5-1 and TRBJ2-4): KAGVTQTPRYLIKTRGQQVTLSCSPISGHRSVSWYQQTPGQGLQFLFEYFSETQRNKGNFPGRFSGRQFSNSRSEMNVSTLELGDSALYLCASSLGAAGDIQYFGAGTRLSVL.

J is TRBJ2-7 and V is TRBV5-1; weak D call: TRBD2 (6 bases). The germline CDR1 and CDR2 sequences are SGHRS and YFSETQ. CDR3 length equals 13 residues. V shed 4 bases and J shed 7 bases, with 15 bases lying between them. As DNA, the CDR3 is TGCGCCAGCAGCCTTGGCGGGGCGGGGGAGCAGTACTTC. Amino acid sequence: CASSLGGAGEQYF.

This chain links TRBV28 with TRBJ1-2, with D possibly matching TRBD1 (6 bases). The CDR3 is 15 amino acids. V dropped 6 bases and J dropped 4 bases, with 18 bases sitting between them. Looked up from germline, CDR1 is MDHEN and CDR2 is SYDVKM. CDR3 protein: CASSSPGHQIYGYTF. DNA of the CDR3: TGTGCCAGCAGCTCGCCGGGACATCAGATCTATGGCTACACCTTC.

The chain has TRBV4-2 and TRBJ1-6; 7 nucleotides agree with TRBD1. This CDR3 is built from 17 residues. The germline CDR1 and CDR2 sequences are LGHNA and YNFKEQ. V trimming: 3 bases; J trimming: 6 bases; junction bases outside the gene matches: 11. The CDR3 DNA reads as TGTGCCAGCAGCCACCCTACAGGGGACCTCTTTAATTCACCCCTCCACTTT. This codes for CASSHPTGDLFNSPLHF.

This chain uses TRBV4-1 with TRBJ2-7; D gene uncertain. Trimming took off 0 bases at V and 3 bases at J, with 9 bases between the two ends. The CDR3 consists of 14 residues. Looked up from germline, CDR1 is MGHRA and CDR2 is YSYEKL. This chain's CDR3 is CASSQDIQNYEQYF. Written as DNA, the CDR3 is TGCGCCAGCAGCCAAGATATACAGAACTACGAGCAGTACTTC.

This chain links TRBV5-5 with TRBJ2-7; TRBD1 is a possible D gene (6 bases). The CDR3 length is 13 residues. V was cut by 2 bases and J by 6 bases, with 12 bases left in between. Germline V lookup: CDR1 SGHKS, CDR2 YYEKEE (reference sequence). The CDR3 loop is CASSLLTGPEQYF. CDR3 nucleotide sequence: TGTGCCAGCAGCTTACTAACAGGGCCCGAGCAGTACTTC.